This record covers a single T cell receptor beta chain. What it recognizes is unknown. The data were obtained in a study of persistence of HIV-infected CD4 T cells. Whole-study results and caveats: Compared with CD3/CD28-stimulated cells, CMV- and Gag-responding cells showed lower TCRbeta richness.

Overlapping HIV-1 Gag 15-mer peptides at 0.95 to 1 ug per peptide per mL were used. CD4+ T cells upregulating both CD40 ligand and CD69 were sorted as responding cells. These HIV-1-infected adults initiated suppressive ART in chronic infection. A roughly 20-hour stimulation of CD8-depleted PBMCs used anti-CD28/CD49d costimulation, CD40-blocking antibody and enfuvirtide. This was the immunoSEQ version 4 assay in survey mode. Each sample used up to roughly 1 ug genomic DNA diluted to around 9.9 ng/uL. The method was immunoSEQ multiplex PCR; TCRdb's version includes in-frame clones alone and lacks a portion of them. The repertoire includes under 25,000 clones, about 62% of them detected once, and around 2% sits in the top ten. There are 16 residues in the CDR3. Germline CDR1 reads SGHDT; CDR2 reads YYEEEE. V trimming: 0 bases; J trimming: 2 bases; junction bases outside the gene matches: 4.

The receptor was derived from an adult woman with HIV who was CMV-seropositive. The J gene is TRBJ2-1, the V gene TRBV5-6; 8 bases match TRBD1. Sequenced here: CD4+ T cells sorted from PBMCs after approximately 19-hour stimulation, sampled from a patient who received antiretroviral therapy. The chain's CDR3 is CASSLVRGQAYNEQFF. The CDR3 region has the DNA TGTGCCAGCAGCTTGGTTAGGGGACAGGCCTACAATGAGCAGTTCTTC.